This TCR beta chain was captured by sequencing in a study of blood T cells in healthy people across ages. V lost 2 bases to trimming and J lost 2 bases; unmatched junction nucleotides: 6. Germline loops: CDR1 MGHRA, CDR2 YSYEKL. This CDR3 region has 16 residues. A sample-barcoded 5' primer and a J-beta primer mix were used in a second PCR of roughly 7 to 11 cycles. Each cDNA molecule, via a template-switch adaptor with 12 random nucleotides, was tagged. MiXCR was run by TCRdb on the 5' RACE reads, yielding one entry per CDR3 protein. The repertoire consists of around 1,500,000 distinct CDR3 sequences, with approximately 40% occurring once and the leading ten covering approximately 7.9%.

This TCR was recovered from a woman aged 18-29 years in good health. The chain joins TRBV4-1 to TRBJ2-3; 8 positions agree with TRBD1. The sequenced sample consisted of blood. The CDR3 nucleotides read TGCGCCAGCAGCCAACCCGGGACAGGTAACACAGATACGCAGTATTTT. Its translation is CASSQPGTGNTDTQYF.